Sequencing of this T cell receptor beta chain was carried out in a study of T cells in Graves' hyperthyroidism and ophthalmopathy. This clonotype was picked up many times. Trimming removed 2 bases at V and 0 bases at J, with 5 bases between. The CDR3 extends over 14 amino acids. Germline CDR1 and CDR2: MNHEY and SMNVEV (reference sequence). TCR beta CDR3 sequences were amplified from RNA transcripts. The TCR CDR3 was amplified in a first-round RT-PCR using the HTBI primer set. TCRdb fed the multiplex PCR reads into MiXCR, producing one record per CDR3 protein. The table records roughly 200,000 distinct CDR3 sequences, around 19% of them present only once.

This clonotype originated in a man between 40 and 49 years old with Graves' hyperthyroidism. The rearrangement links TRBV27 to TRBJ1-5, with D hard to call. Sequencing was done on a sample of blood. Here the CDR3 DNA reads TGTGCCAGCAGTTTAAAGAATAGCAATCAGCCCCAGCATTTT. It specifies CASSLKNSNQPQHF.